The T cell receptor (beta chain) under discussion was sequenced for a study of blood T cell repertoires in COVID-19. About the study: T cells, B-cell-depleted T cells, or PBMCs supplied cDNA or gDNA.

Original methodology: It was from reference gene primer amplification that nucleated cell counts were estimated. Clones were read by immunoSEQ multiplex PCR, and TCRdb kept only the in-frame ones, dropping some. V and J calls and clone size are those listed in that table; D and trimming were worked out from the DNA. This repertoire shows 240,000 or so clones, around 90% found once; its top ten account for around 7.3%. This clone is categorized as medium-sized. What was sequenced was peripheral blood. This TCR came from a woman aged 70-85 years with active or convalescent COVID-19.

The CDR3 DNA sequence: TGTGCCAGCAGCCAACTGGGACAGCTTGGGAATGAAAAACTGTTTTTT. This sequence encodes CASSQLGQLGNEKLFF. The rearrangement uses TRBV16 and TRBJ1-4, with TRBD1 matching over 7 bases. The V and J ends lost 2 bases and 5 bases, in that order; junction bases with no gene match: 8. The CDR3 runs 16 residues. Germline V gene sequence: CDR1 KGHSY, CDR2 FQNENV.